This TCR beta chain was found in a study of OX40 agonist ivuxolimab in advanced cancers. Looking at the study overall: Prior therapy, whether anti-PD-1, anti-PD-L1 or anti-CTLA-4, was allowed, and about 39% had some. Two cutaneous melanoma patients and one hepatocellular carcinoma patient, three in all, had partial responses. General study results and limits: Relative to CD4+, CD8+ T cells held more expanded clones on average. Normalized expansion of T-cell clones was also low for some nonresponders.

Using immunoSEQ multiplex PCR, the repertoire was profiled, and TCRdb retains in-frame clones only, with some absent. The table lists some 65,000 clones, around 87% of them singletons, with less than 0.4% in the top ten. Looked up from germline, CDR1 is SGHAT and CDR2 is FQNNGV. The CDR3 length is 14 residues. V lost 1 base and J 3 bases, leaving 9 bases between the germline ends. Concerning this clone: Its antigen remains unidentified.

The chain has TRBV11-2 and TRBJ1-2; D is unclear. The receptor's source is an adult with an advanced solid tumor such as melanoma, head and neck, liver or kidney cancer. The sequencing here drew on CD4+ or CD8+ T cells sorted from blood, taken in a trial of the OX40 agonist ivuxolimab. The chain's CDR3 is CASSLALGDYGYTF. CDR3 in DNA: TGTGCCAGCAGCTTAGCGCTGGGTGACTATGGCTACACCTTC. Together with reference TRBV11-2 and TRBJ1-2, the CDR3 gives the full variable domain: EAGVAQSPRYKIIEKRQSVAFWCNPISGHATLYWYQQILGQGPKLLIQFQNNGVVDDSQLPKDRFSAERLKGVDSTLKIQPAKLEDSAVYLCASSLALGDYGYTFGSGTRLTVV.